The 17 T cell receptor beta chains presented below share a single source sample, sequenced in a study of cytomegalovirus exposure and HLA in healthy donors (dated by TCRdb to 2015 to 2018). Preparation of the library involved the immunoSEQ multiplex PCR assay. The multiplex PCR relied on a mix of 60 forward primers for TCR Vbeta segments and 13 reverse primers for TCR Jbeta segments. Drawn from immuneACCESS, this table holds only the in-frame rearrangements with V and J called that TCRdb kept. Clones are partly lost; checked studies trace under half to an unresolved V gene and leave the rest unexplained. This sample has 150,000 to 200,000 clones in its table, and 79% of those were observed once. The ten largest clones capture about 1.6% of the sample. The specimen was PBMCs. The receptors originated from a woman between 50 and 59 years old in good health and CMV-seronegative.

The chain combines TRBV4-1 with TRBJ1-3, with D possibly matching TRBD1 (6 bases). The germline CDR1 and CDR2 sequences are MGHRA and YSYEKL. The CDR3 sequence is 18 residues long. Trimming removed 0 bases at V and 0 bases at J, with 15 bases between. CDR3 in amino acids: CASSQEGPGHLSGNTIYF. The CDR3, as DNA: TGCGCCAGCAGCCAAGAAGGACCGGGACACCTCTCTGGAAACACCATATATTTT.

For this clone: Other DNA sequences from this sample encode an identical CDR3 as well. CDR3 in amino acids: CASSSPGGYGYTF. CDR3 coding DNA: TGTGCCAGCAGCTCCCCCGGAGGGTACGGGTACACCTTC. The gene calls are TRBV6-5 and TRBJ1-2; D uncertain. The V gene's germline CDR1 is MNHEY and CDR2 SVGAGI. The CDR3 loop spans 13 amino acids. V lost 6 bases and J lost 11, with 19 bases in between.

J is TRBJ2-3 and V is TRBV18; the D is unclear. The ends were cut back, 2 bases at V and 2 bases at J, with 5 bases in the middle. Germline CDR1 reads KGHSH; CDR2 reads LQKENI. The CDR3 length is 13 residues. Written as DNA, the CDR3 is TGTGCCAGCTCACCAGTCTCCACAGATACGCAGTATTTT. Translation: CASSPVSTDTQYF.

The chain has TRBV29-1 and TRBJ2-3, with TRBD1 matching over 8 bases. The V gene end was trimmed by 3 bases and the J gene end by 5 bases; junction bases not matched to a gene: 16. The CDR3 is made up of 17 amino acids. Germline-derived CDR1 and CDR2 are SQVTM and ANQGSEA. The CDR3: CSVDFRGRRVRGDTQYF. CDR3 nucleotides: TGCAGCGTTGACTTCAGGGGGCGCCGGGTTAGAGGAGATACGCAGTATTTT.

The V call is TRBV7-2, the J call TRBJ1-2; 8 bases fit TRBD1. V lost 3 bases, J lost 4 bases, and 10 bases stayed unmatched. Germline CDR1 SGHTA, CDR2 FQGNSA. The length of the CDR3 is 16 residues. Written as DNA, the CDR3 is TGTGCCAGCAGCTTGACAGGGGCGGGCTTTGCCTATGGCTACACCTTC. Protein: CASSLTGAGFAYGYTF.

This clone has only one observation. V gene TRBV7-2 combines with J gene TRBJ2-7; the D gene is possibly TRBD2 (6 bases). This CDR3 is built from 17 residues. V was trimmed by 1 base and J by 0 bases, leaving 16 bases between them. The germline CDR1 and CDR2 sequences are SGHTA and FQGNSA. For the CDR3, the DNA is TGTGCCAGCAGCTTAGGTCTGGCGGGGTATAGCTCCTACGAGCAGTACTTC. This codes for CASSLGLAGYSSYEQYF.

This chain connects TRBV19 to TRBJ2-7; D possibly corresponds to TRBD1 (5 bases). The CDR3 consists of 14 residues. Germline V gene lookup returns CDR1 LNHDA and CDR2 SQIVND (reference sequence). V dropped 5 bases and J dropped 4 bases, with 15 bases sitting between them. DNA of the CDR3: TGTGCCAGTAGTCCGACAGCCTCCATATACGAGCAGTACTTC. Its protein product is CASSPTASIYEQYF.

Of note for this clone: One junction end disagrees with the germline gene, perhaps due to a read error. The chain is built from TRBV6-1 and TRBJ2-7, with a tentative D call TRBD2 (5 bases). CDR1 is MNHNS, CDR2 SASEGT, per germline. This CDR3 is built from 14 residues. The CDR3 DNA reads TGTGCCAGCAGTGAAGCGCGAGGGATACCCAGTCGGCGCTTC. Protein: CASSEARGIPSRRF.

V is TRBV27 and J is TRBJ1-1, with 7 bases lining up with TRBD1. Trimming at V came to 8 bases and at J to 8 bases, leaving 20 bases not matched to a gene. CDR1 is MNHEY, CDR2 SMNVEV, per germline (reference sequence). The CDR3 length is 16 residues. As DNA, the CDR3 is TGTGCCAGCTCAACCCTCCCGACCGGGACAGCCGACGAAGCTTTCTTT. Its translation is CASSTLPTGTADEAFF.

The chain is built from TRBV10-3 and TRBJ1-6; possible D gene TRBD1, 6 bases. The V and J ends lost 0 bases and 8 bases respectively, with 14 bases between them. Germline V gene sequence: CDR1 ENHRY, CDR2 SYGVKD. This CDR3 has 16 amino acids. CDR3 DNA sequence: TGTGCCATCAGTGAGTCGGATGGGGGCAGTTATTCACCCCTCCACTTT. Translating gives CAISESDGGSYSPLHF.

CDR3 sequence (DNA): TGTGCCAGCAGCGTAGGCGAGGATACGCAGTATTTT. It codes for CASSVGEDTQYF. This rearrangement joins TRBV9 to TRBJ2-3; D unclear. This CDR3 comprises 12 residues. CDR1 is SGDLS, CDR2 YYNGEE, per germline. V lost 0 bases to trimming and J lost 6 bases, with 5 bases between them.

The chain uses TRBV7-9 and TRBJ1-2; 8 nucleotides agree with TRBD1. CDR3 length: 18 amino acids. The V gene's germline CDR1 is SEHNR and CDR2 FQNEAQ (reference sequence). The V and J ends lost 1 base and 2 bases, in that order; junction bases with no gene match: 12. The CDR3 coding sequence is TGTGCCAGCAGCTTAGACTCGCGGGGCAGGGGGCTAAACTATGGCTACACCTTC. This codes for CASSLDSRGRGLNYGYTF.

This chain uses TRBV29-1 with TRBJ1-1; D call uncertain. This CDR3 has 13 amino acids. Germline loops: CDR1 SQVTM, CDR2 ANQGSEA. With 6 bases removed from V and 0 bases from J, the gap between germline ends came to 11 bases. The CDR3 sequence: CSVRVDLNTEAFF. The CDR3 DNA reads as TGCAGCGTGCGGGTCGACCTGAACACTGAAGCTTTCTTT.

This chain joins TRBV5-5 and TRBJ1-4, with 8 bases lining up with TRBD1. Losses at the gene ends were 2 bases for V and 4 bases for J; bases not matched to a gene: 19. Germline V gene sequence: CDR1 SGHKS, CDR2 YYEKEE (reference sequence). The CDR3 has 20 amino acids. The DNA for the CDR3 is TGTGCCAGCAGCTTAAGCAGTGGTGGGGCAGGGGGCGTCAGTAATGAAAAACTGTTTTTT. As protein: CASSLSSGGAGGVSNEKLFF.

The chain joins TRBV9 to TRBJ2-7; D might be TRBD2 (6 bases). Deletions cut 0 bases from V and 7 bases from J, with 14 bases between. This CDR3 region has 14 residues. Germline V lookup: CDR1 SGDLS, CDR2 YYNGEE. The CDR3 DNA reads as TGTGCCAGCAGCGTAGGTGACGGGGGTTGGGAGCAGTACTTC. It translates to CASSVGDGGWEQYF. Complete variable domain (other parts from reference TRBV9 and TRBJ2-7): DSGVTQTPKHLITATGQRVTLRCSPRSGDLSVYWYQQSLDQGLQFLIQYYNGEERAKGNILERFSAQQFPDLHSELNLSSLELGDSALYFCASSVGDGGWEQYFGPGTRLTVT.

The chain joins TRBV2 to TRBJ2-3, with 9 nucleotides matching TRBD2. This CDR3 contains 16 residues. CDR1 and CDR2 from the germline V gene are SNHLY and FYNNEI. Unmatched junction bases numbered 14, after V lost 5 bases and J lost 8 bases. The CDR3 region has the DNA TGTGCCAGCAGTTACCTAGCGGGATCGGAGAAGGGTACGCAGTATTTT. Amino acid sequence: CASSYLAGSEKGTQYF.

This clone appeared once. V usage is TRBV21-1 and J usage is TRBJ1-2. TRBV21-1 is reported as a pseudogene. The CDR3 length is 14 residues. The CDR3 DNA follows: TGTGCCCTCGAGGGAGGGGGACGAAGATATGGCTACACCTTC. Residues: CALEGGGRRYGYTF.